These 5 T cell receptor beta chains were all obtained from the same sample, sequenced in a study of blood T cell repertoires in COVID-19. The protocol was immunoSEQ multiplex PCR, while the TCRdb copy is restricted to in-frame clones and leaves out a portion. Of approximately 150,000 clones detected, about 83% appear once; the ten largest clones hold about 2.1%. The sequenced sample consisted of peripheral blood. These receptors were collected from a woman at least 80 years old with acute or convalescent COVID-19.

The chain is built from TRBV12-3 or TRBV12-4 and TRBJ2-5; the D is unclear. Trimming cost V 5 bases and J 4 bases, with 5 bases left between them. The CDR3 has 11 amino acids. This CDR3 is CASSLLETQYF. The CDR3, as DNA: TGTGCCAGCAGTCTCCTAGAGACCCAGTACTTC.

CDR3 in amino acids: CASSSQQGFQPQHF. The CDR3 nucleotides read TGTGCCAGCAGTTCACAACAGGGTTTTCAGCCCCAGCATTTT. The chain links TRBV6-2 or TRBV6-3 to TRBJ1-5; TRBD1 is a possible D gene (6 bases). V lost 4 bases and J 6 bases, leaving 13 bases between the germline ends. This CDR3 is 14 amino acids long. CDR1 and CDR2 from the germline V gene are MNHEY and SVGEGT.

This clone came up once. The chain couples TRBV4-1 to TRBJ2-5; TRBD1 is a possible D gene (6 bases). V lost 0 bases and J 5 bases, leaving 13 bases between the germline ends. CDR3 length: 15 amino acids. The germline gives CDR1 MGHRA, CDR2 YSYEKL. CDR3 in DNA: TGCGCCAGCAGCCAAGATAGCACAGGGCGGGAGACCCAGTACTTC. This encodes CASSQDSTGRETQYF.

This clone was seen a handful of times. V and J are TRBV19 and TRBJ1-5; no reliable D call. Per germline, CDR1 LNHDA and CDR2 SQIVND (reference sequence). The CDR3 sequence is 14 residues long. The V gene lost 3 bases and the J gene lost 2 bases, with 8 bases spanning the gap. DNA of the CDR3: TGTGCCAGTAGTATGGTACCGGGCAATCAGCCCCAGCATTTT. Amino acid sequence: CASSMVPGNQPQHF. The whole variable domain, remainder taken from reference TRBV19 and TRBJ1-5, is DGGITQSPKYLFRKEGQNVTLSCEQNLNHDAMYWYRQDPGQGLRLIYYSQIVNDFQKGDIAEGYSVSREKKESFPLTVTSAQKNPTAFYLCASSMVPGNQPQHFGDGTRLSIL.

The chain is built from TRBV20-1 and TRBJ1-5; D gene uncertain. The germline V gene has CDR1 DFQATT and CDR2 SNEGSKA (reference sequence). V shed 3 bases and J shed 4 bases, with 10 bases lying between them. This CDR3 is built from 13 residues. The CDR3 bases are TGCAGTGCTAGTTCTTTCAGTAATCAGCCCCAGCATTTT. Translating it yields CSASSFSNQPQHF.